This TCR beta chain was found in a study of blood T cells in healthy people across ages. Turning to this clonotype: Its antigen is currently unknown.

Extracted total RNA amounted to at least 5.5 micrograms for each sample. A second PCR, run for 7 to 11 cycles, used a sample-barcoded 5' primer plus a J-beta primer mix. TCRdb recomputed calls from the 5' RACE reads with MiXCR, one row per CDR3 protein. Of 700,000 to 900,000 distinct CDR3 sequences in the sample, about 55% were seen once. Germline-derived CDR1 and CDR2 are DFQATT and SNEGSKA (reference sequence). This CDR3 contains 17 residues. Trimming stripped 2 bases from V and 8 bases from J, with 26 bases between. General study results and limits: Whereas aged donors had fewer naive CD4+ cells, long-lived donors had more of them and higher diversity.

V gene TRBV20-1 combines with J gene TRBJ2-3, with D tentatively TRBD2 (7 bases). The TCR originated in a man older than 75 in good health. Sequencing input: blood. CDR3 sequence reads: CSARSGLGGGRVGTQYF. Written as DNA, the CDR3 is TGCAGTGCTAGAAGTGGACTAGGGGGTGGTAGGGTAGGTACGCAGTATTTT.